The 32 T cell receptor beta chains below all came from one sample that was sequenced in a study of OX40 agonist ivuxolimab in advanced cancers. The library was prepared using the immunoSEQ multiplex PCR assay. The table was pulled from immuneACCESS by TCRdb, which kept in-frame rearrangements only. Such tables lose some clones; where checked, under half of the loss comes from unresolved V genes, and the rest has no known cause. The sample includes 62,000 or so clones, with around nine tenths observed a single time. Jointly, the top ten make up roughly 1.9% of the sample. This specimen consisted of CD4+ or CD8+ T cells sorted from blood, obtained in a trial of the OX40 agonist ivuxolimab. The source is an adult with an advanced solid tumor such as melanoma, head and neck, liver or kidney cancer.

The rearrangement uses TRBV7-2 and TRBJ2-3; 9 nucleotides match TRBD2. Germline-derived CDR1 and CDR2 are SGHTA and FQGNSA. V dropped 3 bases and J dropped 4; count of bases not matched to a gene: 5. The CDR3 extends over 15 amino acids. CDR3 sequence: CASSFASGTPDTQYF. In DNA, the CDR3 is TGTGCCAGCAGCTTCGCTAGCGGGACCCCAGATACGCAGTATTTT.

The V and J genes are TRBV6-1 and TRBJ2-7; 9 bases match TRBD2. The length of the CDR3 is 14 residues. Trimming took 8 bases from V and 4 from J; bases not matched to a gene: 9. The germline gives CDR1 MNHNS, CDR2 SASEGT. Here the CDR3 reads CASSRREGLYEQYF. Here the CDR3 DNA reads TGTGCCAGCTCCCGGCGGGAGGGCCTATACGAGCAGTACTTC.

The chain uses TRBV10-3 and TRBJ2-3; 11 bases line up with TRBD2. Per germline, CDR1 ENHRY and CDR2 SYGVKD. V gave up 6 bases and J gave up 1 base; unmatched junction bases: 3. There are 15 residues in the CDR3. The CDR3 DNA follows: TGTGCCATCAGACCGGGACTAGCGGGCACAGATACGCAGTATTTT. It encodes CAIRPGLAGTDTQYF.

The chain uses TRBV5-5 and TRBJ2-7; 10 bases are shared with TRBD1. V shed 5 bases, J shed 6 bases, and the junction held 17 bases outside the gene matches. In germline, CDR1 is SGHKS, CDR2 YYEKEE (reference sequence). The CDR3 loop spans 17 amino acids. The CDR3 DNA is TGTGCCAGCAGGCTACAACCCTTTGGGGGACAGGGGTTCGAGCAGTACTTC. Protein sequence: CASRLQPFGGQGFEQYF.

The rearrangement uses TRBV10-3 and TRBJ1-5, with D possibly matching TRBD1 (6 bases). Germline V lookup: CDR1 ENHRY, CDR2 SYGVKD. CDR3 length: 16 amino acids. The ends were cut back, 2 bases at V and 4 bases at J, with 15 bases in the middle. The CDR3 protein is CAISEGQLFGNQPQHF. The CDR3 nucleotides are TGTGCCATCAGTGAGGGACAGTTGTTTGGAAATCAGCCCCAGCATTTT.

The rearrangement uses TRBV4-2 and TRBJ1-5; the D gene is possibly TRBD1 (6 bases). Deletions cut 6 bases from V and 3 bases from J, with 15 bases between. CDR3 length equals 15 residues. Germline V gene data show CDR1 as LGHNA and CDR2 as YNFKEQ. The CDR3 nucleotides read TGTGCCAGCAGTCGTACGGGACAAGACAATCAGCCCCAGCATTTT. As protein: CASSRTGQDNQPQHF.

This clone was counted a single time. The chain is built from TRBV18 and TRBJ2-2; tentatively, D is TRBD2 (5 bases). Trimming took off 0 bases at V and 7 bases at J, with 9 bases between the two ends. This CDR3 spans 14 amino acids. Germline-derived CDR1 and CDR2 are KGHSH and LQKENI. The CDR3 nucleotides read TGTGCCAGCTCACCACCTGGAGGTAGCGGGGAGCTGTTTTTT. Its protein is CASSPPGGSGELFF.

V usage is TRBV9 and J usage is TRBJ1-5; D not certain. Trimming pared 3 bases from V and 11 bases from J, leaving 6 bases between. The germline gives CDR1 SGDLS, CDR2 YYNGEE. There are 10 residues in the CDR3. The CDR3 loop is CASSGWAQHF. The CDR3 bases are TGTGCCAGCAGCGGATGGGCCCAGCATTTT.

The rearrangement uses TRBV6-1 and TRBJ1-6; D possibly corresponds to TRBD1 (6 bases). Trimming took off 8 bases at V and 3 bases at J, with 11 bases between the two ends. In germline, CDR1 is MNHNS, CDR2 SASEGT. This CDR3 spans 14 amino acids. The CDR3 bases are TGTGCCAGCGGGGGGGCAGTCTATAATTCACCCCTCCACTTT. Translated, it gives CASGGAVYNSPLHF.

The chain carries TRBV7-9 and TRBJ2-5; D ambiguous. Germline CDR1 SEHNR, CDR2 FQNEAQ (reference sequence). Trimming took off 3 bases at V and 5 bases at J, with 10 bases between the two ends. The CDR3 is 13 amino acids. The CDR3 DNA reads as TGTGCCAGCAGCTTCTGGGGTGAGGAGACCCAGTACTTC. Its translation: CASSFWGEETQYF.

This clone was seen once. This chain connects TRBV2 to TRBJ2-2; no firm D call. CDR1 is SNHLY, CDR2 FYNNEI, per germline. Trimming stripped 6 bases from V and 8 bases from J, with 10 bases between. This CDR3 is built from 12 residues. Here the CDR3 reads CASRKEWGELFF. CDR3 DNA sequence: TGTGCCAGCAGGAAAGAATGGGGGGAGCTGTTTTTT.

This clone was found once. The chain recombines TRBV18 with TRBJ1-5; the D is unclear. The CDR3 is 17 residues long. Germline loops: CDR1 KGHSH, CDR2 LQKENI. With 3 bases removed from V and 2 bases from J, the gap between germline ends came to 17 bases. The CDR3 loop is CASSPRASARGNQPQHF. The CDR3 bases are TGTGCCAGCTCACCTCGGGCGTCTGCGCGAGGCAATCAGCCCCAGCATTTT.

The V gene is TRBV19, the J gene TRBJ1-5; D is ambiguous. This CDR3 comprises 12 residues. CDR1 LNHDA and CDR2 SQIVND come from the germline V gene (reference sequence). The V end was cut by 3 bases, the J end by 3 bases, with 3 bases between. The CDR3 DNA reads as TGTGCCAGTAGTATGGTCAATCAGCCCCAGCATTTT. Translating it yields CASSMVNQPQHF.

This chain connects TRBV6-5 to TRBJ1-2, with D possibly being TRBD1 (5 bases). Germline V lookup: CDR1 MNHEY, CDR2 SVGAGI. The V and J ends lost 2 bases and 4 bases respectively, with 11 bases between them. The length of the CDR3 is 14 residues. The CDR3 loop is CASSYRDLRYGYTF. In nucleotides, the CDR3 is TGTGCCAGCAGTTACCGGGACCTCCGCTATGGCTACACCTTC.

V usage is TRBV7-9 and J usage is TRBJ2-5; D tentatively reads TRBD1 or TRBD2 (5 bases each). From germline, CDR1 is SEHNR and CDR2 FQNEAQ (reference sequence). The CDR3 loop spans 13 amino acids. With 6 bases removed from V and 4 bases from J, the gap between germline ends came to 12 bases. The CDR3 here is CASREGAGETQYF. In DNA form, the CDR3 reads TGTGCCAGCAGAGAAGGGGCGGGAGAGACCCAGTACTTC.

The chain combines TRBV2 with TRBJ1-1, with 10 bases aligning to TRBD1. This CDR3 has 16 residues. Germline CDR1 SNHLY, CDR2 FYNNEI. V dropped 6 bases and J dropped 0; count of bases not matched to a gene: 7. CDR3: CASSGQGVTLNTEAFF. CDR3 DNA sequence: TGTGCCAGCAGCGGACAGGGGGTAACCTTGAACACTGAAGCTTTCTTT.

In regard to this clone: The germline gene is not matched at one end of the junction; a read error may be the cause. V and J are TRBV6-5 and TRBJ2-7; 9 bases fit TRBD1. From germline, CDR1 is MNHEY and CDR2 SVGAGI. The CDR3 consists of 15 residues. The DNA for the CDR3 is TGTGCCAGCAGCCCGGCCACAGGGGGCTCCGACGAGCAGTACTTC. It is translated as CASSPATGGSDEQYF.

J is TRBJ1-1 and V is TRBV10-3, with a possible D match to TRBD1 (5 bases). The CDR3 totals 15 residues. V was trimmed by 3 bases and J by 1 base, leaving 12 bases between them. The germline V gene encodes CDR1 ENHRY and CDR2 SYGVKD. The CDR3 DNA reads TGTGCCATCAGTGATCGGCAGGGAAGGAACACTGAAGCTTTCTTT. It translates to CAISDRQGRNTEAFF.

V usage is TRBV15 and J usage is TRBJ2-5; no clear D. Germline V gene data show CDR1 as LNHNV and CDR2 as YYDKDF (reference sequence). Trimming took off 0 bases at V and 5 bases at J, with 7 bases between the two ends. CDR3 length: 13 amino acids. The CDR3 loop is CATSRDLSETQYF. DNA of the CDR3: TGTGCCACCAGCAGAGATCTAAGCGAGACCCAGTACTTC.

The chain carries TRBV7-8 and TRBJ2-1; TRBD1 or TRBD2 may be the D gene (5 bases each). This CDR3 contains 13 residues. Germline CDR1 and CDR2: SGHVS and FQNEAQ. Between the trimmed V and J ends, which lost 2 bases and 10 bases, there was a span of 12 bases. CDR3 DNA sequence: TGTGCCAGCAGCTTACAGGGACGAGGGGAGCAGTTCTTC. Residues: CASSLQGRGEQFF.

The gene calls are TRBV5-1 and TRBJ1-5; the D gene is possibly TRBD1 (5 bases). CDR1 SGHRS and CDR2 YFSETQ come from the germline V gene. The V end was cut by 4 bases, the J end by 5 bases, with 22 bases between. The CDR3 totals 17 residues. The CDR3 DNA follows: TGCGCCAGCAGCGAACAACCAACATCCCAGGGACATCAGCCCCAGCATTTT. Its protein product is CASSEQPTSQGHQPQHF.

The V and J genes are TRBV2 and TRBJ1-1, with D possibly matching TRBD1 (6 bases). The germline V and J ends were trimmed by 4 bases and 5 bases, with 8 bases remaining between them. CDR1 is SNHLY, CDR2 FYNNEI, per germline. The CDR3 is 12 residues long. In DNA form, the CDR3 reads TGTGCCAGCAGTGGACAGGTTACTGAAGCTTTCTTT. This gives the protein CASSGQVTEAFF. Combining the CDR3 with reference TRBV2 and TRBJ1-1 gives the whole variable domain EPEVTQTPSHQVTQMGQEVILRCVPISNHLYFYWYRQILGQKVEFLVSFYNNEISEKSEIFDDQFSVERPDGSNFTLKIRSTKLEDSAMYFCASSGQVTEAFFGQGTRLTVV.

This chain connects TRBV5-1 to TRBJ2-5; a possible D gene is TRBD1 (5 bases). This CDR3 comprises 15 residues. The V end was cut by 4 bases, the J end by 5 bases, with 18 bases between. Germline CDR1 SGHRS, CDR2 YFSETQ. The CDR3 loop is CASSKGDTNGETQYF. The CDR3 DNA reads as TGCGCCAGCAGCAAAGGGGATACCAACGGGGAGACCCAGTACTTC.

The chain employs TRBV5-1 and TRBJ1-5; 7 bases are a match to TRBD1. This CDR3 has 15 amino acids. Germline CDR1 SGHRS, CDR2 YFSETQ. V was pared by 0 bases and J by 3 bases, with 3 bases of the junction left unmatched. The CDR3 sequence: CASSLEGQDNQPQHF. The DNA of the CDR3 is TGCGCCAGCAGCTTGGAAGGACAGGACAATCAGCCCCAGCATTTT.

J is TRBJ1-1 and V is TRBV6-6; D uncertain. V shed 2 bases and J shed 3 bases, with 7 bases lying between them. The germline V gene encodes CDR1 MNHNY and CDR2 SVGAGI (reference sequence). The length of the CDR3 is 13 residues. CDR3 in DNA: TGTGCCAGCAGTTACGTGGGCTACACTGAAGCTTTCTTT. This gives the protein CASSYVGYTEAFF.

The J gene is TRBJ2-1, the V gene TRBV4-1, with 9 positions matching TRBD1. This CDR3 is 19 amino acids long. J gave up 0 bases and V 1 base, and 10 bases lay outside the gene matches. Germline CDR1 reads MGHRA; CDR2 reads YSYEKL. The CDR3 coding sequence is TGCGCCAGCAGCCAAGGACCCGGGACAGGGAGGAGCTCCTACAATGAGCAGTTCTTC. It encodes CASSQGPGTGRSSYNEQFF.

The chain uses TRBV5-5 and TRBJ2-7; D is unclear. Germline V gene sequence: CDR1 SGHKS, CDR2 YYEKEE (reference sequence). This CDR3 has 11 residues. Trimming cost V 4 bases and J 4 bases, with 6 bases left between them. The CDR3 here is CASSAHYEQYF. Written as DNA, the CDR3 is TGTGCCAGCAGCGCCCATTACGAGCAGTACTTC. Full variable domain (missing parts from reference TRBV5-5 and TRBJ2-7): DAGVTQSPTHLIKTRGQQVTLRCSPISGHKSVSWYQQVLGQGPQFIFQYYEKEERGRGNFPDRFSARQFPNYSSELNVNALLLGDSALYLCASSAHYEQYFGPGTRLTVT.

The chain combines TRBV5-1 with TRBJ2-3; 9 bases fit TRBD2. CDR3 size: 16 residues. V was clipped by 1 base and J by 5 bases; unmatched bases: 8. Per germline, CDR1 SGHRS and CDR2 YFSETQ. In nucleotides, the CDR3 is TGCGCCAGCAGCTTGATAGCGGGAGTCCAGGGAGATACGCAGTATTTT. This sequence encodes CASSLIAGVQGDTQYF.

The V call is TRBV10-2, the J call TRBJ2-1, with D uncertain. Germline V gene lookup returns CDR1 WSHSY and CDR2 SAAADI. The CDR3 has 15 residues. The V end lost 4 bases, the J end lost 3 bases, and 13 bases lay between the germline ends. Written as DNA, the CDR3 is TGCGCCAGCAGTGGGGCTAGTCGGTACTACAATGAGCAGTTCTTC. This encodes CASSGASRYYNEQFF.

The rearrangement joins TRBV2 to TRBJ2-7; 7 positions agree with TRBD1. The length of the CDR3 is 14 residues. Germline V CDR1 and CDR2: SNHLY, FYNNEI. Germline trimming cut 7 bases from V and 0 bases from J; bases unmatched to any gene: 6. CDR3 region: CASKGTANSYEQYF. The CDR3, as DNA: TGTGCCAGCAAAGGGACAGCCAACTCCTACGAGCAGTACTTC.

The chain links TRBV29-1 to TRBJ1-2, with 8 positions matching TRBD1. The CDR3 runs 13 residues. Trimming removed 6 bases from V and 8 bases from J; junction bases left unmatched: 11. CDR1 and CDR2 from the germline V gene are SQVTM and ANQGSEA. DNA of the CDR3: TGCAGCGTCAGACAGGGGACCGCTCGGGGCTACACCTTC. As protein: CSVRQGTARGYTF.

The J gene is TRBJ2-1, the V gene TRBV7-8; D call uncertain. The length of the CDR3 is 16 residues. The V end lost 3 bases, the J end lost 0 bases, and 12 bases lay between the germline ends. From germline, CDR1 is SGHVS and CDR2 FQNEAQ. The CDR3 bases are TGTGCCAGCAGCTTGATGGTTTCGAGCTCCTACAATGAGCAGTTCTTC. As protein: CASSLMVSSSYNEQFF.